The clone carrying this T cell receptor (beta chain) appeared a few times. TCRdb itself ran the 5' RACE reads through MiXCR, one entry per CDR3 protein. The repertoire holds a few hundred thousand distinct CDR3 sequences, with more than 9% as singletons. The data belong to a study of identical twins. This CDR3 region has 14 residues. V was pared by 3 bases and J by 7 bases, with 12 bases between. CDR1 is SEHNR and CDR2 is FQNEAQ in the germline V gene (reference sequence). These data were likewise used in another study, on yellow fever vaccine responses in identical twins.

The source of this sequence is a woman in her late teens or twenties in good health. The sequenced sample was CD8+ T cells sorted from blood. The V gene is TRBV7-9, the J gene TRBJ2-2; D gene ambiguous. The CDR3 loop reads CASSFLLGHGELFF. The CDR3 region has the DNA TGTGCCAGCAGCTTCTTACTGGGCCACGGGGAGCTGTTTTTT.